This TCR beta chain is drawn from a study of blood T cells in healthy people across ages. For the second PCR, which ran for about 6 to 11 cycles, a sample-barcoded 5' primer and a J-beta primer mix were used. TCRdb re-derived calls from the 5' RACE reads in MiXCR, one entry per CDR3 protein. Among 1.5 million to 2 million distinct CDR3 sequences listed, 40% to 55% were seen once. This CDR3 has 15 residues. Germline lookup yields CDR1 DFQATT and CDR2 SNEGSKA (reference sequence). Unmatched junction bases numbered 15, after V lost 6 bases and J lost 6 bases. This clonotype appeared a few times. This sequence joins TRBV20-1 and TRBJ2-7; 9 nucleotides match TRBD1. The sample taken for sequencing was blood. This receptor was obtained from a woman aged 35 to 49 in good health. CDR3 amino acids: CSAHNPSQGALEQYF. The CDR3, as DNA: TGCAGTGCCCACAACCCCTCACAGGGGGCTCTCGAGCAGTACTTC.